What follows are 22 T cell receptor beta chains derived from one specimen sequenced in a study of T cell repertoires in cytomegalovirus infection. TCRdb called the reads again in MiXCR, with one record for every CDR3 protein. The sample shows over 150,000 distinct CDR3 sequences, approximately 17% of them seen only once. The sample was CD8+ T cells from PBMCs. Receptors originate from a human donor in good health (CMV status not recorded). Some clones in this sample may be carry-over from other donors' samples.

V gene TRBV29-1 combines with J gene TRBJ2-1; 9 bases match TRBD2. The CDR3 has 17 amino acids. CDR1 and CDR2 from the germline V gene are SQVTM and ANQGSEA. With V trimmed by 1 base and J by 0 bases, 7 bases remained unmatched. The CDR3 region is CSVEGLAGSRSYNEQFF. DNA of the CDR3: TGCAGCGTTGAAGGGCTAGCGGGGTCCCGCTCCTACAATGAGCAGTTCTTC.

This clonotype showed up many times. This sequence joins TRBV7-2 and TRBJ1-4; TRBD1 matches 7 bases. The CDR3 is 15 amino acids. The junction had 10 bases not matched to a gene; V was cut back by 4 bases and J by 8 bases. Germline V gene lookup returns CDR1 SGHTA and CDR2 FQGNSA. This CDR3 reads CASSSEGARGEKLFF. For the CDR3, the DNA is TGTGCCAGCAGCTCCGAGGGGGCGCGGGGAGAAAAACTGTTTTTT.

The J gene is TRBJ1-2, the V gene TRBV9; D remains ambiguous. V lost 7 bases and J 4 bases, leaving 17 bases between the germline ends. This CDR3 spans 14 amino acids. Germline CDR1 is SGDLS and CDR2 is YYNGEE. CDR3 in DNA: TGTGCCAGCCGGCCGGACCCACGAGCCTATGGCTACACCTTC. The encoded protein is CASRPDPRAYGYTF.

This clonotype was found a few times. The J gene is TRBJ1-1, the V gene TRBV10-3; tentatively, D is TRBD1 (5 bases). V dropped 10 bases and J dropped 4 bases, with 13 bases sitting between them. CDR1 is ENHRY, CDR2 SYGVKD, per germline. CDR3 size: 12 residues. CDR3 amino acids: CATGHPGTEAFF. CDR3 nucleotides: TGTGCCACCGGACACCCCGGCACTGAAGCTTTCTTT.

The chain is built from TRBV6-2 or TRBV6-3 and TRBJ2-1, with TRBD2 matching over 9 bases. The CDR3 is made up of 15 amino acids. Germline lookup yields CDR1 MNHEY and CDR2 SVGEGT. With V trimmed by 7 bases and J by 5 bases, 9 bases remained unmatched. CDR3 bases: TGTGCCAGCAAGGATCTAGCGGGGTTCGACAATGAGCAGTTCTTC. Translating gives CASKDLAGFDNEQFF.

This clonotype showed up just a few times. The chain is built from TRBV7-6 and TRBJ2-1; the D gene is possibly TRBD1 (5 bases). V gave up 5 bases and J gave up 10 bases, with 21 bases separating them. Germline values: CDR1 SGHVS, CDR2 FNYEAQ. CDR3 length: 15 residues. CDR3 DNA: TGTGCCAGCAGCGCACCTTGGGGCACAATCGCAGAGCAGTTCTTC. Amino acid sequence: CASSAPWGTIAEQFF.

This clonotype was seen a handful of times. This chain uses TRBV11-2 with TRBJ2-5; unclear D gene. This CDR3 spans 15 amino acids. Looked up from germline, CDR1 is SGHAT and CDR2 is FQNNGV. Trimming removed 1 base at V and 5 bases at J, with 14 bases between. This chain's CDR3 is CASSLGIPFRETQYF. CDR3 DNA sequence: TGTGCCAGCAGCTTAGGAATACCCTTCAGGGAGACCCAGTACTTC.

The table lists this clonotype with a few counts. The V call is TRBV5-6, the J call TRBJ2-7; 9 nucleotides line up with TRBD2. Germline assignment: CDR1 SGHDT and CDR2 YYEEEE. This CDR3 has 16 residues. The J segment lost 1 base and the V segment lost 4 bases, leaving 9 bases of the junction unmatched. CDR3 in amino acids: CASSIRRGLASYEQYF. CDR3 nucleotides: TGTGCCAGCAGCATCCGCCGAGGACTAGCGTCCTACGAGCAGTACTTC. The whole variable domain, filled in from reference TRBV5-6 and TRBJ2-7, reads DAGVTQSPTHLIKTRGQQVTLRCSPKSGHDTVSWYQQALGQGPQFIFQYYEEEERQRGNFPDRFSGHQFPNYSSELNVNALLLGDSALYLCASSIRRGLASYEQYFGPGTRLTVT.

The chain carries TRBV7-2 and TRBJ2-3; the D gene could be TRBD1 or TRBD2 (6 bases each). Deletions cut 4 bases from V and 8 bases from J, with 22 bases between. Germline V gene data show CDR1 as SGHTA and CDR2 as FQGNSA. The CDR3 is 16 amino acids. This chain's CDR3 is CASSSYPPGASGTQYF. CDR3 coding DNA: TGTGCCAGCAGCTCTTATCCGCCGGGGGCCTCGGGTACGCAGTATTTT.

This clonotype was found a few times. The chain couples TRBV7-2 to TRBJ2-2, with a weak D call TRBD1 (6 bases). Germline V lookup: CDR1 SGHTA, CDR2 FQGNSA. This CDR3 contains 15 residues. V lost 6 bases and J 2 bases, leaving 13 bases between the germline ends. As DNA, the CDR3 is TGTGCCAGCAGACCAAGGACAGCCAACACCGGGGAGCTGTTTTTT. It encodes CASRPRTANTGELFF.

The V and J genes are TRBV5-1 and TRBJ1-4; D is uncertain. This CDR3 is 15 amino acids long. Trimming cost V 4 bases and J 8 bases, with 18 bases left between them. CDR1 and CDR2 from the germline V gene are SGHRS and YFSETQ. The chain's CDR3 is CASSPERTDLEKLFF. DNA of the CDR3: TGCGCCAGCAGCCCGGAGCGGACGGATCTGGAAAAACTGTTTTTT.

This clonotype was counted between two and nine times. V usage is TRBV28 and J usage is TRBJ2-3, with D tentatively TRBD1 or TRBD2 (6 bases each). This CDR3 spans 16 amino acids. Between the trimmed V and J ends, which lost 5 bases and 4 bases, there was a span of 19 bases. Looked up from germline, CDR1 is MDHEN and CDR2 is SYDVKM. The CDR3 here is CASSRGRQVSADTQYF. The CDR3 coding sequence is TGTGCCAGCAGTCGGGGGAGACAGGTATCGGCAGATACGCAGTATTTT.

The chain joins TRBV10-3 to TRBJ1-4; 10 bases fit TRBD1. The J segment lost 8 bases and the V segment lost 6 bases, leaving 9 bases of the junction unmatched. This CDR3 is 15 amino acids long. CDR1 is ENHRY, CDR2 SYGVKD, per germline. Here the CDR3 DNA reads TGTGCCATCAGCCCCGCCGACAGGGGGCAGGAAAAACTGTTTTTT. It specifies CAISPADRGQEKLFF.

The chain uses TRBV5-1 and TRBJ2-5; TRBD2 matches at 7 bases. The V and J ends lost 1 base and 3 bases, in that order; junction bases with no gene match: 3. The CDR3 has 14 amino acids. In germline, CDR1 is SGHRS, CDR2 YFSETQ. The CDR3 spells CASSLPSGEETQYF. For the CDR3, the DNA is TGCGCCAGCAGCTTGCCTAGCGGAGAAGAGACCCAGTACTTC. The complete variable domain, with remaining parts taken from reference TRBV5-1 and TRBJ2-5, reads KAGVTQTPRYLIKTRGQQVTLSCSPISGHRSVSWYQQTPGQGLQFLFEYFSETQRNKGNFPGRFSGRQFSNSRSEMNVSTLELGDSALYLCASSLPSGEETQYFGPGTRLLVL.

The chain is built from TRBV29-1 and TRBJ2-7; weak D call: TRBD1 (7 bases). This CDR3 has 15 residues. Germline CDR1 reads SQVTM; CDR2 reads ANQGSEA. V was shortened by 2 bases and J by 6 bases, with 20 bases between the two germline ends. Here the CDR3 reads CSVELEGQPSFEQYF. DNA of the CDR3: TGCAGCGTTGAATTGGAGGGACAGCCATCATTCGAGCAGTACTTC.

The table lists this clonotype with a few counts. The genes are TRBV27 and TRBJ2-4, with D unclear. CDR1 MNHEY and CDR2 SMNVEV come from the germline V gene (reference sequence). V lost 0 bases and J 1 base, leaving 10 bases between the germline ends. This CDR3 comprises 16 residues. The CDR3 reads CASSLSVGRAKNIQYF. CDR3 sequence (DNA): TGTGCCAGCAGTTTATCCGTGGGCAGGGCCAAAAACATTCAGTACTTC.

This clonotype was counted at least ten times. The gene calls are TRBV7-2 and TRBJ1-5; unclear D gene. The germline gives CDR1 SGHTA, CDR2 FQGNSA. Trimming stripped 3 bases from V and 3 bases from J, with 9 bases between. This CDR3 has 14 residues. The CDR3, as DNA: TGTGCCAGCAGCTTTAGACCGTTCAATCAGCCCCAGCATTTT. Translated: CASSFRPFNQPQHF.

V is TRBV7-2 and J is TRBJ1-1; D unresolved. CDR3 size: 14 residues. Trimming left V 5 bases short and J 2 bases short, with 12 bases between. CDR1 is SGHTA, CDR2 FQGNSA, per germline. CDR3 nucleotides: TGTGCCAGCAGCCCCCAAAGCTTCAACACTGAAGCTTTCTTT. Its translation is CASSPQSFNTEAFF.

This clonotype was observed a few times. This chain links TRBV7-2 with TRBJ1-1; D may be TRBD1 (5 bases). Trimming removed 8 bases at V and 0 bases at J, with 16 bases between. Per the germline V gene, CDR1 is SGHTA and CDR2 is FQGNSA. This CDR3 comprises 15 residues. The CDR3 DNA reads TGTGCCAGCGCCTCTCTAGGGGAACTGAACACTGAAGCTTTCTTT. Protein sequence: CASASLGELNTEAFF.

This clonotype was counted between two and nine times. The chain recombines TRBV6-6 with TRBJ1-1; D call uncertain. Trimming took 5 bases from V and 6 from J, leaving 4 bases between them. The CDR3 totals 10 residues. Looked up from germline, CDR1 is MNHNY and CDR2 is SVGAGI (reference sequence). The CDR3 here is CASSPPEAFF. The CDR3 DNA follows: TGTGCCAGCAGTCCACCTGAAGCTTTCTTT.

In its sample, this clonotype was seen a few times. The chain is built from TRBV7-6 and TRBJ2-1, with 8 bases aligning to TRBD1. Germline-derived CDR1 and CDR2 are SGHVS and FNYEAQ. The CDR3 runs 16 residues. V gave up 7 bases and J gave up 8 bases; unmatched junction bases: 16. In nucleotides, the CDR3 is TGTGCCAGCACCGCTCGACCAGGGGGCGGCTCTGATGAGCAGTTCTTC. This sequence encodes CASTARPGGGSDEQFF.

A few counts support this clonotype. The chain combines TRBV7-8 with TRBJ2-1; D is perhaps TRBD1 (6 bases). The germline V gene encodes CDR1 SGHVS and CDR2 FQNEAQ. The CDR3 covers 15 residues. V lost 5 bases to trimming and J lost 0 bases, with 11 bases between them. CDR3: CASSPRGFSYNEQFF. The CDR3, as DNA: TGTGCCAGCAGCCCCAGGGGTTTCTCCTACAATGAGCAGTTCTTC.